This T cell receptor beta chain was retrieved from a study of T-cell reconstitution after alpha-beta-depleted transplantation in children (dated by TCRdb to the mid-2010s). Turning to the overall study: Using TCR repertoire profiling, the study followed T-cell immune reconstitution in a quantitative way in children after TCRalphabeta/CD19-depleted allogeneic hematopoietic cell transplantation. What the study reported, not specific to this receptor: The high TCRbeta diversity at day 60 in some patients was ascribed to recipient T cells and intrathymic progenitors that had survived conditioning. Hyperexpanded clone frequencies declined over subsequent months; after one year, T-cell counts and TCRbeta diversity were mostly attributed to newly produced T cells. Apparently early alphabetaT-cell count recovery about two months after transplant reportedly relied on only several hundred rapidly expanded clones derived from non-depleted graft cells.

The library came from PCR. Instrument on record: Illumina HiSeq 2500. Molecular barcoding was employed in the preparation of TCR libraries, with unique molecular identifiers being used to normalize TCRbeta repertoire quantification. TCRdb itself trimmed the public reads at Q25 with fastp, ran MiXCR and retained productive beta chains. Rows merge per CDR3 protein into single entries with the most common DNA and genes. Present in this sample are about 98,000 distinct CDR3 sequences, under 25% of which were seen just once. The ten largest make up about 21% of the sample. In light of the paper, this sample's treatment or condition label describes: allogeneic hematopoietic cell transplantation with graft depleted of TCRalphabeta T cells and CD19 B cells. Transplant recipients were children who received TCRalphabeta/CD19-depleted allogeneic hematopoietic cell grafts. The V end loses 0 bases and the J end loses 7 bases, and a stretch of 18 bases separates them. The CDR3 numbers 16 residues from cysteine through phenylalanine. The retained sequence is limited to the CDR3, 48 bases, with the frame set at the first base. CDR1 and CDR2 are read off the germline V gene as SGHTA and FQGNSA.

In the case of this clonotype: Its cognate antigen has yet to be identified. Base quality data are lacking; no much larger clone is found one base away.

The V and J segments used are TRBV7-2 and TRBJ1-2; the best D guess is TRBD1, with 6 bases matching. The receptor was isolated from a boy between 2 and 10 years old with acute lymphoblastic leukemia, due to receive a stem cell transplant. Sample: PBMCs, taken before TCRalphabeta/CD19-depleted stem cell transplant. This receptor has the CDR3 CASSLAKGDPRAGYTF. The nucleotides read TGTGCCAGCAGCTTAGCGAAGGGGGACCCCCGCGCTGGCTACACCTTC. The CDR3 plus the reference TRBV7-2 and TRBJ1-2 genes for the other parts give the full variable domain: GAGVSQSPSNKVTEKGKDVELRCDPISGHTALYWYRQSLGQGLEFLIYFQGNSAPDKSGLPSDRFSAERTGGSVSTLTIQRTQQEDSAVYLCASSLAKGDPRAGYTFGSGTRLTVV.